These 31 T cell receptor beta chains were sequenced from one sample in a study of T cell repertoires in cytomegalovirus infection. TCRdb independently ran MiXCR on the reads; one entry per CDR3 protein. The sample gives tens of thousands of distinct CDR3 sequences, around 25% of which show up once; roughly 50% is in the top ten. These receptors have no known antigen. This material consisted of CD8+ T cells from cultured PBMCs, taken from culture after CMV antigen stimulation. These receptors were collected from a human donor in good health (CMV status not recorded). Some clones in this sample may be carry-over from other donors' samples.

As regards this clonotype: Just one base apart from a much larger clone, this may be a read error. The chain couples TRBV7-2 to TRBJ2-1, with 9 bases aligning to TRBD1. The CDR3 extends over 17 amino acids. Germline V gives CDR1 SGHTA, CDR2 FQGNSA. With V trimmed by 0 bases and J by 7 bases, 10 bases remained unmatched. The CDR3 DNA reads TGTGCCAGCAGCTTAGCCTACGTGGGACAGGGCTCTAATGAGCAGTTCTTC. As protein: CASSLAYVGQGSNEQFF.

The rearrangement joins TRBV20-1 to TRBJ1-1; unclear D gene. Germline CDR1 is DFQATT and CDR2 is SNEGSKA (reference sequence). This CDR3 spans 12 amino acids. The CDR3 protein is CSLLWENTEAFF. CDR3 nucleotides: TGCAGCCTGCTTTGGGAAAACACTGAAGCTTTCTTT.

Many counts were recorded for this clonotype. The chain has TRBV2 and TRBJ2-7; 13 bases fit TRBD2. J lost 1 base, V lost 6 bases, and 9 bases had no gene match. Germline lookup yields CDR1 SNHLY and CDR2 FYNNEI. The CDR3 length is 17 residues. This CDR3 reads CASSQGLAGVGSYEQYF. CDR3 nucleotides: TGTGCCAGCAGCCAAGGACTAGCGGGAGTTGGGTCCTACGAGCAGTACTTC.

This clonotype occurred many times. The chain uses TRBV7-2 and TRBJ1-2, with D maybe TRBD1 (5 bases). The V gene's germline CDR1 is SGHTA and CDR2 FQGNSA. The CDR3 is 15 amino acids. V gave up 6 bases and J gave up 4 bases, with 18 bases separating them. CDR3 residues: CASSQYVGEVYGYTF. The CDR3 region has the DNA TGTGCCAGCAGTCAGTATGTGGGGGAGGTCTATGGCTACACCTTC.

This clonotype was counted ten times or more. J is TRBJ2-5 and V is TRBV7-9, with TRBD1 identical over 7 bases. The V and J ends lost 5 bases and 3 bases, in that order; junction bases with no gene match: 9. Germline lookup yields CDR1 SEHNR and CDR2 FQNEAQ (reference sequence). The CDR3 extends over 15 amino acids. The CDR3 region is CASSRNDRAEETQYF. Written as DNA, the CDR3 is TGTGCCAGCAGCCGAAACGACAGGGCTGAAGAGACCCAGTACTTC.

The CDR3 DNA reads TGTGCCAGCAGCTCCACCCTGGAGGCGGGAGGGAACGAGCAGTACTTC. This translates into CASSSTLEAGGNEQYF. The rearrangement joins TRBV11-2 to TRBJ2-7; 9 bases are shared with TRBD2. The CDR3 loop spans 16 amino acids. Germline CDR1 is SGHAT and CDR2 is FQNNGV. V shed 4 bases and J 5 bases; nucleotides not matched to a gene: 12.

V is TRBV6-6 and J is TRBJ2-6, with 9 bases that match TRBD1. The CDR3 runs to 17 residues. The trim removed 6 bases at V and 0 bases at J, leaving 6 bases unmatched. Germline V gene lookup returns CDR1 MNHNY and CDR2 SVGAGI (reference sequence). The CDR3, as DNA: TGTGCCAGCAGGTACCGGGACAGGGCCTCTGGGGCCAACGTCCTGACTTTC. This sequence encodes CASRYRDRASGANVLTF.

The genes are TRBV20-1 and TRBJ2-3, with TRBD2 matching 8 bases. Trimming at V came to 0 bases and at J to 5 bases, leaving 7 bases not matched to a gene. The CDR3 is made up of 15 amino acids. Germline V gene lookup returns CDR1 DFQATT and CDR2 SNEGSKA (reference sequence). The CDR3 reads CSARDRAGGGDTQYF. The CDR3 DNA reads TGCAGTGCTAGAGATCGGGCGGGAGGTGGAGATACGCAGTATTTT.

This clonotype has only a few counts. The DNA of the CDR3 is TGCGCCAGCAGCCAAGGGGATACAGGGATCGACGAGCAGTACTTC. Translated: CASSQGDTGIDEQYF. The genes are TRBV4-1 and TRBJ2-7; a possible D gene is TRBD1 (6 bases). Germline-derived CDR1 and CDR2 are MGHRA and YSYEKL. V lost 1 base and J 5 bases, leaving 15 bases between the germline ends. CDR3 size: 15 residues.

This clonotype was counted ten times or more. CDR3 region: CASSQGLVRPYNEQFF. CDR3 nucleotide sequence: TGTGCCAGCAGCCAAGGACTAGTCCGGCCCTACAATGAGCAGTTCTTC. This chain uses TRBV7-2 with TRBJ2-1; 7 bases match TRBD2. The CDR3 is made up of 16 amino acids. CDR1 and CDR2 from the germline V gene are SGHTA and FQGNSA. V was pared by 5 bases and J by 2 bases, with 9 bases of the junction left unmatched. Filled out from reference TRBV7-2 and TRBJ2-1, the complete variable domain reads GAGVSQSPSNKVTEKGKDVELRCDPISGHTALYWYRQSLGQGLEFLIYFQGNSAPDKSGLPSDRFSAERTGGSVSTLTIQRTQQEDSAVYLCASSQGLVRPYNEQFFGPGTRLTVL.

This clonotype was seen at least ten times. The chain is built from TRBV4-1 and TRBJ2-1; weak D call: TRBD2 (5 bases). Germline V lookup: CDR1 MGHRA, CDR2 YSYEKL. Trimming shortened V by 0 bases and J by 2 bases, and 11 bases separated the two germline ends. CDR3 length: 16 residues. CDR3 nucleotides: TGCGCCAGCAGCCAAGATGAGGGAGCAACCTACAATGAGCAGTTCTTC. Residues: CASSQDEGATYNEQFF.

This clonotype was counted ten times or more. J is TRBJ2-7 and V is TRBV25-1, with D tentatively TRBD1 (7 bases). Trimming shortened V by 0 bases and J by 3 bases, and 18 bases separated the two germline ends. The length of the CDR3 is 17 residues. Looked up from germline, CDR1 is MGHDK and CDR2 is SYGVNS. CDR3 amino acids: CASSEYRGTPPGYEQYF. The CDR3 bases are TGTGCCAGCAGTGAATACAGGGGGACTCCTCCAGGCTACGAGCAGTACTTC.

The CDR3 nucleotides read TGTGCTAGTGGTTGGGGGAACGAGCAGTACTTC. Amino acids: CASGWGNEQYF. The chain joins TRBV12-5 to TRBJ2-7, with D perhaps being TRBD1 or TRBD2 (5 bases each). Trimming stripped 4 bases from V and 5 bases from J, with 6 bases between. The CDR3 spans 11 residues. CDR1 is LGHNT and CDR2 is FRNRAP in the germline V gene.

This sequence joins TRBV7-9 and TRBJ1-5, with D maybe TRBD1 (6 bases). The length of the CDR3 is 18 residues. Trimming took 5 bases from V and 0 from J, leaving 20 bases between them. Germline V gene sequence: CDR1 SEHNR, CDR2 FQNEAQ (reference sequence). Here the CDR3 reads CASSRTTGTSYSNQPQHF. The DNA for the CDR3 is TGTGCCAGCAGCCGCACCACAGGGACTTCATATAGCAATCAGCCCCAGCATTTT.

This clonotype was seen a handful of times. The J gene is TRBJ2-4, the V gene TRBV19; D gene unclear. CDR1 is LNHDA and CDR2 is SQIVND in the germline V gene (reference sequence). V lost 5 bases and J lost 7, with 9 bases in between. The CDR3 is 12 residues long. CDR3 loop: CASSADPNIQYF. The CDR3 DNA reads TGTGCCAGTAGTGCGGATCCCAACATTCAGTACTTC.

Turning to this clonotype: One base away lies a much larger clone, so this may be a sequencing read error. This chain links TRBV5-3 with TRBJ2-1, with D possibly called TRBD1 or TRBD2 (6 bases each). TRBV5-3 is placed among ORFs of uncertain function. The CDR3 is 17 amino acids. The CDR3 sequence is CASSLDSRGADGNEQFF. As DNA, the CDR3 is TGTGCCAGCAGCTTGGACTCAAGGGGGGCCGATGGAAATGAGCAGTTCTTC.

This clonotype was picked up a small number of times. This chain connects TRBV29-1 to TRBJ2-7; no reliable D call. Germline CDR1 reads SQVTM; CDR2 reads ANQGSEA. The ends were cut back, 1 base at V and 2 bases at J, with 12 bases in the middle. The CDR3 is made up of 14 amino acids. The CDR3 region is CSVEVVGQAYEQYF. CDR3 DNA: TGCAGCGTTGAAGTAGTAGGTCAGGCCTACGAGCAGTACTTC.

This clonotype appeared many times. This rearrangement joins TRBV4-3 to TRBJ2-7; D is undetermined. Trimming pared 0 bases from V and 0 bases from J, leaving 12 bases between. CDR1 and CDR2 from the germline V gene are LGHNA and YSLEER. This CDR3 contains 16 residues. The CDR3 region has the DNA TGCGCCAGCAGCCAAGATGGCGACGTGAGCTCCTACGAGCAGTACTTC. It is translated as CASSQDGDVSSYEQYF.

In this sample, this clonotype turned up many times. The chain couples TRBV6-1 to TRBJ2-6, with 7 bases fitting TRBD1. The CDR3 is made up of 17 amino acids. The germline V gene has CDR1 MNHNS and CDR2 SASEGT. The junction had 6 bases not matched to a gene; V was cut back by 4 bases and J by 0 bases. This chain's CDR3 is CASSAPGQHSGANVLTF. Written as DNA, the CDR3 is TGTGCCAGCAGTGCCCCGGGACAGCACTCTGGGGCCAACGTCCTGACTTTC.

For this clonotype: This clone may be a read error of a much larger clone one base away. The CDR3 spells CASRTGGEVVVYGYTF. In nucleotides, the CDR3 is TGTGCCAGCAGAACGGGGGGCGAAGTGGTCGTCTATGGCTACACCTTC. The chain employs TRBV28 and TRBJ1-2; TRBD1 is a possible D gene (6 bases). Trimming cost V 6 bases and J 4 bases, with 21 bases left between them. Germline CDR1 MDHEN, CDR2 SYDVKM. The CDR3 totals 16 residues.

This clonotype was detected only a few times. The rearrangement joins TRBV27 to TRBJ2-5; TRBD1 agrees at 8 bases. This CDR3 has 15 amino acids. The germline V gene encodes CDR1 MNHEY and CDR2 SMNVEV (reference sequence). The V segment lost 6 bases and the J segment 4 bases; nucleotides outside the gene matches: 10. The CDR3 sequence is CASSPTPDRGETQYF. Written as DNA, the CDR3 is TGTGCCAGCAGCCCTACACCAGACAGGGGAGAGACCCAGTACTTC.

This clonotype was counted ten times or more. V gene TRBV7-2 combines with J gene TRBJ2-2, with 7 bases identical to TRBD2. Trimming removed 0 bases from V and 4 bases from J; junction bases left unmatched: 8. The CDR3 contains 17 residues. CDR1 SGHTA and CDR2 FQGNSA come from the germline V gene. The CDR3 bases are TGTGCCAGCAGCTTAGCGCACGGGGGGTCCCCCACCGGGGAGCTGTTTTTT. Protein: CASSLAHGGSPTGELFF.

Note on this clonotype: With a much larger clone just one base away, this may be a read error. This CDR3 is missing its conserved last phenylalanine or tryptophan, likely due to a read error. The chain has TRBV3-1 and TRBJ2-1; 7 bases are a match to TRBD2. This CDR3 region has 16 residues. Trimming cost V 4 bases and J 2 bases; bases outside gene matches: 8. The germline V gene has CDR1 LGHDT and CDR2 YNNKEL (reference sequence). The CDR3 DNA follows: TGTGCCAGCAGCCCGTCGGGACTAACGACCTACAATGAGCAGTTCTAC. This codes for CASSPSGLTTYNEQFY.

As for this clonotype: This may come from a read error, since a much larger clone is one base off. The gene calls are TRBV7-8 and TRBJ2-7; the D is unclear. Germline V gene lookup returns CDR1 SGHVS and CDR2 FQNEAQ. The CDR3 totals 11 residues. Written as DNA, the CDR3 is TGTGCCAGCAGCGTTCCCGGGCAGCAGTGCTTC. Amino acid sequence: CASSVPGQQCF. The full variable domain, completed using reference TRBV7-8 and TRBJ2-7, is GAGVSQSPRYKVAKRGQDVALRCDPISGHVSLFWYQQALGQGPEFLTYFQNEAQLDKSGLPSDRFFAERPEGSVSTLKIQRTQQEDSAVYLCASSVPGQQCFGPGTRLTVT.

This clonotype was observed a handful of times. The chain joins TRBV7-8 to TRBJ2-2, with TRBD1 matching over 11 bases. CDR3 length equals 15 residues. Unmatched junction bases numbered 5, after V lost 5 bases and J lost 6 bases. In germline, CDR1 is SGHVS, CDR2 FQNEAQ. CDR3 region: CASSPRGQGAGELFF. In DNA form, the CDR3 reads TGTGCCAGCAGCCCCCGGGGACAGGGGGCCGGGGAGCTGTTTTTT.

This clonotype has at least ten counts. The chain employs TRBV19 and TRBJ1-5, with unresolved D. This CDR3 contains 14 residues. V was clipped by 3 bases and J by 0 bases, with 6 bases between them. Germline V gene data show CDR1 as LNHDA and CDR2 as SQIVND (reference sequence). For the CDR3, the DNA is TGTGCCAGTAGTATGTGGGATAGCAATCAGCCCCAGCATTTT. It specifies CASSMWDSNQPQHF. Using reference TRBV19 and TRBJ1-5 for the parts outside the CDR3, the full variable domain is DGGITQSPKYLFRKEGQNVTLSCEQNLNHDAMYWYRQDPGQGLRLIYYSQIVNDFQKGDIAEGYSVSREKKESFPLTVTSAQKNPTAFYLCASSMWDSNQPQHFGDGTRLSIL.

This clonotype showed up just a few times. The CDR3 bases are TGTGCCAGTTGGGCTGCTACAAACAATGAGCAGTTCTTC. Protein product: CASWAATNNEQFF. J is TRBJ2-1 and V is TRBV27; D unresolved. V lost 9 bases and J lost 5, with 14 bases in between. CDR1 and CDR2 from the germline V gene are MNHEY and SMNVEV (reference sequence). This CDR3 contains 13 residues.

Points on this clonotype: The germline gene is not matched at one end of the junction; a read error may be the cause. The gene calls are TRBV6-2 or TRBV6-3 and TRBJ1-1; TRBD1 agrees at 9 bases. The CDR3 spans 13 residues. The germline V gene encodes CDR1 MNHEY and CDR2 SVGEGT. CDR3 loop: CVSRDRVNTEAFF. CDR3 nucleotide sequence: TGTGTCAGCAGGGACAGGGTGAACACTGAAGCTTTCTTT.

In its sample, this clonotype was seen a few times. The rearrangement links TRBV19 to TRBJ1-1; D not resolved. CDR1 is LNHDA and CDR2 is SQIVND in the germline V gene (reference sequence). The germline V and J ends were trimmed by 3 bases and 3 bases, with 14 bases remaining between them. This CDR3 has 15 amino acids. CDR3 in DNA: TGTGCCAGTAGTATTCCGGGAGCCCTGGACACTGAAGCTTTCTTT. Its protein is CASSIPGALDTEAFF.

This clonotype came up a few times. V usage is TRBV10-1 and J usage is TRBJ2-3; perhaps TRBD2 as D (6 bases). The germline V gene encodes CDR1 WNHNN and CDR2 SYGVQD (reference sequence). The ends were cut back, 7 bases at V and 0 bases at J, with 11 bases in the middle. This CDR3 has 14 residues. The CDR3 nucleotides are TGCGCCAGCAACGGCGGGGTGAGCACAGATACGCAGTATTTT. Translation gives CASNGGVSTDTQYF.

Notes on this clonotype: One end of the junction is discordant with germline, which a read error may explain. CDR3 nucleotides: TGTGCCAGCAGTTTGGGACAGGTTTACGAGCAGTCCTTC. Translation: CASSLGQVYEQSF. This rearrangement joins TRBV28 to TRBJ2-7, with 8 positions matching TRBD1. The germline V gene has CDR1 MDHEN and CDR2 SYDVKM. The CDR3 sequence is 13 residues long. The full variable domain, completed using reference TRBV28 and TRBJ2-7, is DVKVTQSSRYLVKRTGEKVFLECVQDMDHENMFWYRQDPGLGLRLIYFSYDVKMKEKGDIPEGYSVSREKKERFSLILESASTNQTSMYLCASSLGQVYEQSFGPGTRLTVT.